This TCR beta chain was sequenced during a study of kidney transplant recipient with SARS-CoV-2 infection. The CDR3 runs to 16 residues. CDR1 and CDR2 from the germline V gene are MNHEY and SVGAGI. V lost 0 bases and J lost 2, with 11 bases in between. TCRdb independently ran MiXCR on the reads; one entry per CDR3 protein. The sample consists of about 240,000 distinct CDR3 sequences, about 28% of them appearing once. This clonotype was seen repeatedly, ten times or more. The receptor was isolated from a male patient aged 25-45 years who had COVID-19 and was a kidney transplant recipient. Some T cells may originate from the graft donor. This specimen consisted of a blood sample, obtained at baseline and on roughly day 120 from a kidney transplant recipient. The chain employs TRBV6-5 and TRBJ2-1, with no clear D. CDR3 sequence reads: CASSYSGSKTYNEQFF. CDR3 sequence (DNA): TGTGCCAGCAGTTACTCTGGGTCGAAAACCTACAATGAGCAGTTCTTC.